This T cell receptor (beta chain) is drawn from a study of blood T cell repertoires in COVID-19. Study-wide background: Spain, Italy and the United States supplied samples that represented acute and convalescent COVID-19. PBMCs, B-cell-depleted T cells, or T cells were the source of the cDNA or gDNA that made up the material.

Source study methods: Quantification of nucleated cells was approximated via reference gene primer amplification. The method was immunoSEQ multiplex PCR; TCRdb's version includes in-frame clones alone and lacks a portion of them. V and J calls and clone size are those listed in that table; D and trimming were worked out from the DNA. The sample has 140,000 or so clones, approximately 90% seen once. V lost 1 base and J 1 base, leaving 7 bases between the germline ends. This CDR3 region has 14 residues. Germline V lookup: CDR1 LGHDT, CDR2 YNNKEL (reference sequence). The V call is TRBV3-1 (or the pseudogene TRBV3-2), the J call TRBJ2-5; D not resolved. The specimen sequenced was peripheral blood. The clonotype originates from a woman of 80 years or more with acute or convalescent COVID-19. As DNA, the CDR3 is TGTGCCAGCAGCCAAGTACTGTCCCAAGAGACCCAGTACTTC. The encoded protein is CASSQVLSQETQYF.